This TCR beta chain comes out of a study of cytomegalovirus exposure and HLA in healthy donors (dated by TCRdb to between 2016 and 2019). About the full investigation: The 500 to 800 repertoires of the first cohort and the roughly 120 validation repertoires were produced on the same platform, according to a later analysis. The aim of the study was to test whether cataloging public T cell receptors could identify signatures of past pathogen exposure. Besides the first cohort of 550 to 750 subjects, a separate validation cohort made up of 120 different subjects was used. To predict cytomegalovirus infection status, the study brought together high-throughput TCR immunosequencing, statistical association of individual TCRs with disease status, and machine learning.

Donors formed part of the validation cohort, which comprised 120 or so subjects and was distinct from the first cohort of under 850 subjects. The germline V gene gives CDR1 as SGHRS and CDR2 as YFSETQ. The CDR3 starts with the cysteine, ends with the phenylalanine, and has 15 residues. Only the CDR3 portion is preserved as DNA: 45 bases, with reading frame beginning at the first base. Relative to germline, V is missing 2 bases and J is missing 4 bases, with 5 bases of the junction outside any gene match. For this clone: Its antigen remains unidentified. No base quality values were provided; no much bigger clone lies one nucleotide off. The same CDR3 also results from other DNA sequences found in this sample.

Findings and caveats that apply to the study as a whole: The study listed approximately 150 TCR beta chains as associated with cytomegalovirus. Three of the identified cytomegalovirus-associated TCR beta chains were confirmed in vitro to be specific for cytomegalovirus antigens. All 120 repertoires were used to score co-occurrence in the validation cohort in a later analysis, because that analysis had no HLA typing for the cohort. In a later analysis, TCRs clustered in the first cohort were found to also tend to co-occur in the 120 or so validation repertoires, with about 94% of cluster scores above 0. Across donors, most TCR sequences were observed very rarely, whereas some public TCRs were present in many individuals. The authors suggested that the approach could potentially be generalized to other disease states and immunological phenotypes. The classifier was reported to diagnose cytomegalovirus status with high specificity and sensitivity in both the original and validation cohorts.

Receptor amplification or capture employed the immunoSEQ multiplex PCR assay. In the paper's pipeline: To diagnose cytomegalovirus status from the catalog of TCR beta chain sequences, a statistical classification framework was built. As stored in TCRdb, this immuneACCESS dataset retains in-frame rearrangements with V and J assigned. A fraction of the clones does not appear; measured against another copy, unresolved V genes explain less than half of the discrepancy, and the remainder lacks a known reason. The D gene and trimming were derived from the DNA, and the V and J assignments and clone size from that table. The sample yields 230,000 or so clones; 70% to 90% were counted once. The top ten constitute just under 3% of the sample.

The chain was built from TRBV5-1 and TRBJ2-7; TRBD1 aligns with 11 central bases. This TCR was sampled from a woman in her late teens or twenties in good health and CMV-seronegative. Sequencing was performed on PBMCs. The nucleotide sequence is given as TGCGCCAGCAGCTTAGGAGGACAGGGGGCATACGAGCAGTACTTC. Its protein product is CASSLGGQGAYEQYF. Full variable domain (CDR3 extended with the reference TRBV5-1 and TRBJ2-7 proteins): KAGVTQTPRYLIKTRGQQVTLSCSPISGHRSVSWYQQTPGQGLQFLFEYFSETQRNKGNFPGRFSGRQFSNSRSEMNVSTLELGDSALYLCASSLGGQGAYEQYFGPGTRLTVT.